The 24 T cell receptor beta chains presented below share a single source sample, sequenced in a study of T-cell reconstitution after alpha-beta-depleted transplantation in children. Preparing the TCRbeta library involved the use of unique molecular identifiers. TCRdb re-derived calls from the PCR reads in MiXCR, one entry per CDR3 protein. This repertoire shows approximately 400,000 distinct CDR3 sequences, 9.5% to 13% found once; its top ten account for about 5%. The specimen comprised PBMCs from the stem cell graft donor, sampled from the stem cell graft. These receptors all come from a human donor who donated a stem cell graft to a child with acute myeloid leukemia.

This clonotype was observed a handful of times. The chain employs TRBV6-2 or TRBV6-3 and TRBJ2-7; possibly TRBD1 or TRBD2 for D (5 bases each). Germline V CDR1 and CDR2: MNHEY, SVGEGT. This CDR3 has 15 residues. Deletions cut 6 bases from V and 4 bases from J, with 19 bases between. The CDR3 sequence is CASSLLGDRTYEQYF. The CDR3 DNA is TGTGCCAGCAGCCTACTCGGGGACCGTACTTACGAGCAGTACTTC.

The chain combines TRBV20-1 with TRBJ2-7; TRBD2 agrees at 7 bases. This CDR3 comprises 11 residues. V gave up 6 bases and J gave up 6 bases; unmatched junction bases: 5. Germline loops: CDR1 DFQATT, CDR2 SNEGSKA (reference sequence). The CDR3 region has the DNA TGCAGTGCCAGACTAGCATCCGAGCAGTACTTC. Translated, it gives CSARLASEQYF.

This clonotype was found a few times. The chain combines TRBV5-1 with TRBJ2-1; 12 bases match TRBD2. Germline CDR1 SGHRS, CDR2 YFSETQ. V lost 4 bases to trimming and J lost 5 bases; unmatched junction nucleotides: 4. This CDR3 spans 15 amino acids. This CDR3 reads CASSVLAGGNNEQFF. The CDR3 bases are TGCGCCAGCAGCGTACTAGCGGGGGGTAACAATGAGCAGTTCTTC.

In its sample, this clonotype was seen many times. The chain uses TRBV6-1 and TRBJ2-5; 10 bases align to TRBD2. This CDR3 spans 14 amino acids. V shed 6 bases, J shed 5 bases, and the junction held 6 bases outside the gene matches. Looked up from germline, CDR1 is MNHNS and CDR2 is SASEGT. CDR3 in DNA: TGTGCCAGCAGCCCTAGCGGGAGTCTTGAGACCCAGTACTTC. Translated, it gives CASSPSGSLETQYF.

At least ten counts were recorded for this clonotype. The rearrangement links TRBV7-9 to TRBJ2-1, with D perhaps assigned TRBD1 or TRBD2 (5 bases each). Germline V gives CDR1 SEHNR, CDR2 FQNEAQ (reference sequence). Trimming removed 5 bases from V and 4 bases from J, with 21 bases in between. This CDR3 comprises 17 residues. The CDR3 loop is CASSPSPGAGVYNEQFF. The DNA of the CDR3 is TGTGCCAGCAGCCCGTCTCCCGGGGCCGGGGTATACAATGAGCAGTTCTTC.

The chain is built from TRBV10-2 and TRBJ2-7; 7 bases map to TRBD1. The CDR3 totals 15 residues. Losses at the gene ends were 0 bases for V and 7 bases for J; bases not matched to a gene: 9. CDR1 is WSHSY and CDR2 is SAAADI in the germline V gene. CDR3 bases: TGCGCCAGCAGTGAGTCGTGGACAGGAGCTACGGAGCAGTACGTC. Protein: CASSESWTGATEQYV.

J is TRBJ1-2 and V is TRBV5-1, with TRBD1 matching 12 bases. The CDR3 is 14 residues long. With 4 bases clipped from V and 8 bases from J, the junction kept 6 bases outside the gene matches. Germline loops: CDR1 SGHRS, CDR2 YFSETQ. The CDR3 spells CASSPGQGATGYTF. The CDR3 DNA reads as TGCGCCAGCAGCCCGGGACAGGGGGCGACGGGCTACACCTTC.

This clonotype was recorded a few times. V usage is TRBV29-1 and J usage is TRBJ2-3, with D tentatively TRBD2 (7 bases). V was clipped by 4 bases and J by 4 bases, with 15 bases between them. This CDR3 is 14 amino acids long. Germline assignment: CDR1 SQVTM and CDR2 ANQGSEA. In DNA, the CDR3 is TGCAGCGTTGTCATCGGGGGGCGACCAGATACGCAGTATTTT. Translating gives CSVVIGGRPDTQYF.

This clonotype has just a few counts. The V and J genes are TRBV20-1 and TRBJ2-7, with D maybe TRBD2 (5 bases). Germline V gene sequence: CDR1 DFQATT, CDR2 SNEGSKA (reference sequence). Trimming shortened V by 3 bases and J by 3 bases, and 15 bases separated the two germline ends. The CDR3 extends over 14 amino acids. The CDR3 sequence is CSASRGRAGYEQYF. The CDR3 DNA is TGCAGTGCTAGCCGTGGTAGGGCGGGCTACGAGCAGTACTTC.

This chain uses TRBV12-3 or TRBV12-4 with TRBJ2-1; the D is unclear. CDR3 length: 14 amino acids. Trimming shortened V by 3 bases and J by 0 bases, and 6 bases separated the two germline ends. CDR3 nucleotides: TGTGCCAGCAGTTTGATCGACTCCTACAATGAGCAGTTCTTC. It encodes CASSLIDSYNEQFF.

This clonotype was seen a few times. The chain joins TRBV12-3 or TRBV12-4 to TRBJ2-1, with 7 bases lining up with TRBD2. After removal of 6 bases from V and 2 bases from J, the junction contained 7 bases not matched to a gene. This CDR3 spans 15 amino acids. The CDR3 here is CASRSSSGTYNEQFF. CDR3 coding DNA: TGTGCCAGCAGATCTTCTAGCGGAACCTACAATGAGCAGTTCTTC.

This clonotype was picked up a small number of times. CDR3 loop: CASSASSGRPHEQYF. DNA of the CDR3: TGTGCCAGCAGTGCTTCTAGCGGGAGACCCCACGAGCAGTACTTC. This sequence joins TRBV25-1 and TRBJ2-7; 10 bases agree with TRBD2. J gave up 5 bases and V 4 bases, and 8 bases lay outside the gene matches. Per germline, CDR1 MGHDK and CDR2 SYGVNS. The CDR3 is 15 residues long.

This chain uses TRBV19 with TRBJ2-3; D unresolved. V was pared by 6 bases and J by 3 bases, with 10 bases between. Germline V CDR1 and CDR2: LNHDA, SQIVND (reference sequence). The length of the CDR3 is 13 residues. The CDR3 protein is CASSNVATDTQYF. The CDR3 DNA sequence: TGTGCCAGTAGCAATGTAGCTACAGATACGCAGTATTTT.

The chain joins TRBV3-1 to TRBJ2-1, with TRBD2 matching 12 bases. The CDR3 extends over 15 amino acids. Germline V CDR1 and CDR2: LGHDT, YNNKEL (reference sequence). The ends lost 10 bases at V and 7 bases at J; junction bases unmatched: 11. The CDR3 sequence is CAICLALAGGNEQFF. The CDR3 DNA sequence: TGTGCCATCTGTTTAGCACTAGCGGGAGGAAATGAGCAGTTCTTC.

The chain carries TRBV7-2 and TRBJ2-3; tentative D call: TRBD1 (5 bases). Germline V CDR1 and CDR2: SGHTA, FQGNSA. V was clipped by 5 bases and J by 7 bases, with 13 bases between them. The CDR3 is 13 amino acids. CDR3 bases: TGTGCCAGCAGCATAGACAGCGATCATACGCAGTATTTT. The encoded protein is CASSIDSDHTQYF.

This clonotype was seen at least ten times. This chain links TRBV12-3 or TRBV12-4 with TRBJ1-6, with unresolved D. This CDR3 region has 13 residues. With 2 bases removed from V and 8 bases from J, the gap between germline ends came to 7 bases. CDR3 loop: CASSLNFDSPLHF. The CDR3 region has the DNA TGTGCCAGCAGTTTAAATTTCGATTCACCCCTCCACTTT.

This clonotype was found a few times. The V call is TRBV7-2, the J call TRBJ2-5; 13 nucleotides align to TRBD2. This CDR3 has 17 amino acids. V shed 1 base and J 2 bases; nucleotides not matched to a gene: 4. Germline CDR1 SGHTA, CDR2 FQGNSA. This CDR3 is CASSLGTSGGAQETQYF. Here the CDR3 DNA reads TGTGCCAGCAGCTTAGGGACTAGCGGGGGAGCTCAAGAGACCCAGTACTTC.

This clonotype was observed a handful of times. The chain uses TRBV27 and TRBJ1-6; D remains unclear. V dropped 4 bases and J dropped 10 bases, with 11 bases sitting between them. The CDR3 is 13 residues long. Germline CDR1 is MNHEY and CDR2 is SMNVEV (reference sequence). The CDR3 sequence: CASSSLLLSPLHF. DNA of the CDR3: TGTGCCAGCAGTTCTTTACTACTGTCACCCCTCCACTTT.

In its sample, this clonotype was seen a few times. The chain is built from TRBV20-1 and TRBJ2-2; TRBD2 aligns across 13 bases. The germline CDR1 and CDR2 sequences are DFQATT and SNEGSKA (reference sequence). V shed 1 base and J 4 bases; nucleotides not matched to a gene: 3. The CDR3 runs 16 residues. For the CDR3, the DNA is TGCAGTGCTAGAGTACTAGCGGGGGGGCTCACCGGGGAGCTGTTTTTT. It translates to CSARVLAGGLTGELFF.

This clonotype was counted many times. The rearrangement joins TRBV5-4 to TRBJ2-2; weak D call: TRBD2 (5 bases). CDR3 length: 13 residues. V lost 4 bases, J lost 6 bases, and 10 bases lay in between. Germline assignment: CDR1 SGHNT and CDR2 YYREEE (reference sequence). This CDR3 reads CASSPDYSGELFF. The CDR3 region has the DNA TGTGCCAGCAGCCCAGACTACTCCGGGGAGCTGTTTTTT. The whole variable domain, filled in from reference TRBV5-4 and TRBJ2-2, reads ETGVTQSPTHLIKTRGQQVTLRCSSQSGHNTVSWYQQALGQGPQFIFQYYREEENGRGNFPPRFSGLQFPNYSSELNVNALELDDSALYLCASSPDYSGELFFGEGSRLTVL.

This clonotype was seen many times. This rearrangement joins TRBV12-3 or TRBV12-4 to TRBJ2-1; no firm D call. The CDR3 loop spans 13 amino acids. Trimming removed 3 bases at V and 9 bases at J, with 12 bases between. DNA of the CDR3: TGTGCCAGCAGTTTGGGGTTCGGCTTTGAGCAGTTCTTC. Translating gives CASSLGFGFEQFF.

This clonotype came up a few times. The rearrangement uses TRBV4-2 and TRBJ2-2, with TRBD2 as a possible D gene (6 bases). Trimming removed 1 base from V and 1 base from J, with 7 bases in between. This CDR3 comprises 15 residues. Per the germline V gene, CDR1 is LGHNA and CDR2 is YNFKEQ. CDR3 DNA sequence: TGTGCCAGCAGCCAAGGTAGCGGGAACACCGGGGAGCTGTTTTTT. Amino acid sequence: CASSQGSGNTGELFF.

The gene calls are TRBV7-9 and TRBJ2-2; D remains unclear. Germline V gene lookup returns CDR1 SEHNR and CDR2 FQNEAQ (reference sequence). This CDR3 is 15 amino acids long. Trimming removed 3 bases at V and 2 bases at J, with 10 bases between. CDR3 loop: CASSLRPLNTGELFF. Here the CDR3 DNA reads TGTGCCAGCAGCTTGCGGCCCTTAAACACCGGGGAGCTGTTTTTT.

This sequence joins TRBV20-1 and TRBJ1-3; D is ambiguous. The CDR3 sequence is 14 residues long. The germline V and J ends were trimmed by 3 bases and 0 bases, with 9 bases remaining between them. The germline V gene encodes CDR1 DFQATT and CDR2 SNEGSKA (reference sequence). CDR3 in amino acids: CSARSAHSGNTIYF. CDR3 sequence (DNA): TGCAGTGCTAGGTCAGCTCACTCTGGAAACACCATATATTTT.